The 8 T cell receptor beta chains listed next were all sequenced from one sample in a study of CD8+CD57+ T cells in acquired aplastic anemia. Genomic DNA acted as the template from which TCR beta VDJ combination and CDR3 sequence profiling were carried out. TCRdb re-called the reads with MiXCR, one entry per CDR3 protein. The sample lists approximately 380,000 distinct CDR3 sequences, roughly 64% occurring once. Sequences were obtained from sorted CD4+, CD8+, or CD8+CD57+ T cells (not recorded which) from PBMCs. The receptors come from a human donor in good health, serving as a control.

This clonotype occurred many times. CDR3 protein: CSARAGRQGARNEQFF. The CDR3, as DNA: TGCAGTGCTAGAGCCGGCCGACAGGGGGCGCGTAATGAGCAGTTCTTC. V gene TRBV20-1 combines with J gene TRBJ2-1; 10 bases line up with TRBD1. J gave up 7 bases and V 1 base, and 10 bases lay outside the gene matches. This CDR3 is built from 16 residues. Germline assignment: CDR1 DFQATT and CDR2 SNEGSKA (reference sequence).

CDR3 coding DNA: TGTGCTAGCGGCCGCTCGACAGGGGAGGATGGCTACACCTTC. Protein sequence: CASGRSTGEDGYTF. The chain combines TRBV12-3 or TRBV12-4 with TRBJ1-2; 8 positions match TRBD1. The CDR3 is 14 residues long.

This clonotype was seen at least ten times. This sequence joins TRBV6-5 and TRBJ1-2; D call uncertain. Germline V gene lookup returns CDR1 MNHEY and CDR2 SVGAGI. V lost 4 bases and J 5 bases, leaving 5 bases between the germline ends. This CDR3 spans 11 amino acids. The chain's CDR3 is CASSSRYGYTF. The CDR3 DNA is TGTGCCAGCAGTTCACGTTATGGCTACACCTTC.

The chain is built from TRBV9 and TRBJ1-1; weak D call: TRBD1 (5 bases). Trimming removed 4 bases from V and 14 bases from J, with 24 bases in between. The CDR3 runs to 14 residues. Germline V gene sequence: CDR1 SGDLS, CDR2 YYNGEE. This CDR3 reads CASSPGQDGNTIFF. In nucleotides, the CDR3 is TGTGCCAGCAGCCCAGGGCAAGACGGAAACACCATATTCTTT.

About this clonotype: The junction shows a germline mismatch at one end, possibly a read error. The rearrangement uses TRBV9 and TRBJ1-2; TRBD1 is a possible D gene (6 bases). The germline CDR1 and CDR2 sequences are SGDLS and YYNGEE. The CDR3 extends over 14 amino acids. The CDR3 loop reads CASSSLGGSFSDPF. For the CDR3, the DNA is TGTGCCAGCAGCTCCCTAGGGGGTTCCTTCAGCGACCCCTTC. The full variable domain, in which reference TRBV9 and TRBJ1-2 provide the parts outside the CDR3, is DSGVTQTPKHLITATGQRVTLRCSPRSGDLSVYWYQQSLDQGLQFLIQYYNGEERAKGNILERFSAQQFPDLHSELNLSSLELGDSALYFCASSSLGGSFSDPFGSGTRLTVV.

This chain joins TRBV5-1 and TRBJ2-3; D is possibly TRBD2 (6 bases). Looked up from germline, CDR1 is SGHRS and CDR2 is YFSETQ. This CDR3 region has 16 residues. Between the trimmed V and J ends, which lost 4 bases and 2 bases, there was a span of 17 bases. The CDR3 nucleotides are TGCGCCAGCAGCGGGGGAGGCGCCGGCAACACAGATACGCAGTATTTT. Translating it yields CASSGGGAGNTDTQYF.

With respect to this clonotype: The CDR3 ends on some other residue instead of the conserved phenylalanine or tryptophan, so this is likely a read error. No DNA is shown, since the ends of the CDR3 on it are uncertain; the CDR3 is the one TCRdb lists. The chain employs TRBV29-1 and TRBJ1-3; the table's D call of TRBD1 was not tested on the DNA. Germline V gene lookup returns CDR1 SQVTM and CDR2 ANQGSEA. The CDR3 adds up to 15 amino acids, both ends counted. The CDR3 protein is CSVGAGGTGGNQPQH.

The J gene is TRBJ2-4, the V gene TRBV7-2, with D possibly being TRBD1 or TRBD2 (5 bases each). This CDR3 spans 16 amino acids. The ends were cut back, 5 bases at V and 0 bases at J, with 14 bases in the middle. Germline V gene data show CDR1 as SGHTA and CDR2 as FQGNSA. CDR3 in DNA: TGTGCCAGCAGCACCTCCGGGACGGTAGCCAAAAACATTCAGTACTTC. Protein: CASSTSGTVAKNIQYF.